These 5 T cell receptor beta chains came from one sample sequenced in a study of blood T cell repertoires in COVID-19. The method was immunoSEQ multiplex PCR; TCRdb's version includes in-frame clones alone and lacks a portion of them. This table holds roughly 150,000 clones, less than 90% found once. Sample: peripheral blood. The origin of the receptors is an older woman with acute or convalescent COVID-19.

This clone was seen a single time. The rearrangement joins TRBV6-5 to TRBJ2-5; D not certain. CDR1 is MNHEY, CDR2 SVGAGI, per germline. Trimming took 0 bases from V and 5 from J, leaving 10 bases between them. This CDR3 has 14 amino acids. The CDR3 reads CASSYSRLAETQYF. CDR3 nucleotide sequence: TGTGCCAGCAGTTACTCGAGGCTTGCGGAGACCCAGTACTTC.

CDR3 residues: CASSLRQVLGNEQFF. In nucleotides, the CDR3 is TGTGCCAGCAGTTTGCGACAGGTGTTGGGGAATGAGCAGTTCTTC. This chain connects TRBV28 to TRBJ2-1; TRBD1 is a possible D gene (6 bases). The CDR3 extends over 15 amino acids. Germline V CDR1 and CDR2: MDHEN, SYDVKM. Trimming shortened V by 3 bases and J by 7 bases, and 16 bases separated the two germline ends.

The chain links TRBV30 to TRBJ1-2; D ambiguous. V was pared by 0 bases and J by 6 bases, with 11 bases between. CDR3 size: 13 residues. Germline CDR1 GTSNPN, CDR2 SVGIG (reference sequence). The CDR3 loop is CAWSVRGSNGYTF. The CDR3 DNA reads TGTGCCTGGAGTGTGCGAGGATCGAATGGCTACACCTTC.

The chain employs TRBV14 and TRBJ1-2; the match to TRBD1 covers 9 bases. Germline CDR1 and CDR2: SGHDN and FVKESK. Trimming cost V 4 bases and J 8 bases; bases outside gene matches: 11. This CDR3 is 15 amino acids long. In nucleotides, the CDR3 is TGTGCCAGCAGCCCAACCGGGACAGGGTCTGGAGGCTACACCTTC. Amino acid sequence: CASSPTGTGSGGYTF.

V gene TRBV5-1 combines with J gene TRBJ1-4; perhaps TRBD1 as D (6 bases). The V end was cut by 4 bases, the J end by 0 bases, with 16 bases between. Looked up from germline, CDR1 is SGHRS and CDR2 is YFSETQ. CDR3 length equals 17 residues. The CDR3 bases are TGCGCCAGCAGCCCTGGGGGGGGCCGGACAACTAATGAAAAACTGTTTTTT. Translation: CASSPGGGRTTNEKLFF.